What follows describes a single T cell receptor beta chain. The sample is drawn from a study of patients and donors after allogeneic stem cell transplantation. The germline CDR1 and CDR2 sequences are SGHRS and YFSETQ. V lost 0 bases to trimming and J lost 3 bases; unmatched junction nucleotides: 10. CDR3 size: 17 residues. TCRdb recomputed calls from the RT-PCR reads with MiXCR, one row per CDR3 protein. The data show roughly 940,000 distinct CDR3 sequences, about 20% seen once. V is TRBV5-1 and J is TRBJ2-7; 9 bases match TRBD1. The receptor was isolated from a human donor who was either an allogeneic HSCT recipient or a stem cell or donor lymphocyte infusion donor (not recorded which). It is not recorded whose cells these are; they may come from a transplant donor. The material sequenced was blood, either unsorted or a sorted T cell fraction (not recorded which). The CDR3 protein is CASSLEGRTGVYYEQYF. As DNA, the CDR3 is TGCGCCAGCAGCTTGGAGGGCCGGACAGGGGTATACTACGAGCAGTACTTC.